Below, 12 T cell receptor beta chains from the same sample are listed, as sequenced in a study of T-cell memory formation after mild COVID-19. From the 5' RACE reads, TCRdb called clonotypes with MiXCR, one entry per CDR3 protein. The sample has approximately 350,000 distinct CDR3 sequences, 10% to 15% seen once. The sample taken for sequencing was PBMCs or a T cell subset sorted from them (not recorded which). The source is a man younger than 35 who had mild COVID-19 (a few samples of this study predate the infection). Cell type and time point are not known.

This clonotype has only a few counts. The chain links TRBV3-1 to TRBJ1-6; TRBD1 matches at 8 bases. V dropped 0 bases and J dropped 9; count of bases not matched to a gene: 7. The CDR3 runs to 16 residues. Germline V gives CDR1 LGHDT, CDR2 YNNKEL (reference sequence). CDR3: CASSQDPQGAGSPLHF. CDR3 sequence (DNA): TGTGCCAGCAGCCAAGACCCCCAGGGGGCGGGTTCACCCCTCCACTTT.

The CDR3 sequence: CSARRQGNEKLFF. CDR3 sequence (DNA): TGCAGTGCTAGGCGACAGGGGAATGAAAAACTGTTTTTT. V gene TRBV20-1 combines with J gene TRBJ1-4; 8 bases agree with TRBD1. The CDR3 consists of 13 residues. Trimming at V came to 3 bases and at J to 5 bases, leaving 2 bases not matched to a gene. Looked up from germline, CDR1 is DFQATT and CDR2 is SNEGSKA (reference sequence).

The chain uses TRBV4-3 and TRBJ2-5, with 10 bases that match TRBD2. Trimming cost V 1 base and J 3 bases; bases outside gene matches: 5. The CDR3 sequence is 16 residues long. CDR1 is LGHNA, CDR2 YSLEER, per germline. CDR3 sequence reads: CASSQAALAGEETQYF. In DNA form, the CDR3 reads TGCGCCAGCAGCCAAGCGGCGCTAGCGGGGGAAGAGACCCAGTACTTC.

The V gene is TRBV5-4, the J gene TRBJ2-1; D might be TRBD1 (6 bases). Trimming removed 0 bases at V and 4 bases at J, with 14 bases between. The germline V gene has CDR1 SGHNT and CDR2 YYREEE (reference sequence). CDR3 length: 16 amino acids. This CDR3 reads CASSLGGGVGYNEQFF. The CDR3 DNA reads as TGTGCCAGCAGCTTGGGAGGGGGAGTAGGATACAATGAGCAGTTCTTC.

In its sample, this clonotype was seen a few times. The J gene is TRBJ2-4, the V gene TRBV21-1; TRBD1 reflects the table's D call only, with no check against the DNA. TRBV21-1 is tagged as a pseudogene. CDR3 size: 18 residues. In nucleotides, the CDR3 is TGTGCCAGCAGCAATTCGGCAGGGGGAGGAGTCGCCAAAAACATTCAGTACTTC. It encodes CASSNSAGGGVAKNIQYF.

J is TRBJ1-2 and V is TRBV6-4; 7 positions match TRBD1. V shed 7 bases and J 2 bases; nucleotides not matched to a gene: 13. The CDR3 spans 16 residues. Germline V lookup: CDR1 MRHNA, CDR2 SNTAGT. CDR3 DNA sequence: TGTGCCAGCAAAGGGGGCAGCAGGACAAGGAACTATGGCTACACCTTC. Its translation is CASKGGSRTRNYGYTF.

The genes are TRBV7-2 and TRBJ1-1; D call uncertain. Germline V gene sequence: CDR1 SGHTA, CDR2 FQGNSA. Trimming pared 0 bases from V and 0 bases from J, leaving 5 bases between. The CDR3 consists of 14 residues. CDR3 nucleotide sequence: TGTGCCAGCAGCTTAGCGATCCTGAACACTGAAGCTTTCTTT. Translated, it gives CASSLAILNTEAFF.

V gene TRBV28 combines with J gene TRBJ2-3; TRBD1 might be the D (8 bases). The CDR3 loop spans 15 amino acids. Germline CDR1 and CDR2: MDHEN and SYDVKM. V was pared by 5 bases and J by 5 bases, with 17 bases between. In DNA form, the CDR3 reads TGTGCCAGCAGTCTCAGGACAGGGAGGGTAGATACGCAGTATTTT. Its protein product is CASSLRTGRVDTQYF. The full variable domain, its missing parts supplied by reference TRBV28 and TRBJ2-3, is DVKVTQSSRYLVKRTGEKVFLECVQDMDHENMFWYRQDPGLGLRLIYFSYDVKMKEKGDIPEGYSVSREKKERFSLILESASTNQTSMYLCASSLRTGRVDTQYFGPGTRLTVL.

The chain uses TRBV19 and TRBJ2-3, with 8 bases aligning to TRBD1. Germline CDR1 and CDR2: LNHDA and SQIVND (reference sequence). After removal of 4 bases from V and 3 bases from J, the junction contained 3 bases not matched to a gene. The length of the CDR3 is 14 residues. The CDR3 bases are TGTGCCAGTAGTACCCAGGGGGCTACAGATACGCAGTATTTT. This sequence encodes CASSTQGATDTQYF.

The J gene is TRBJ2-1, the V gene TRBV7-2; D remains ambiguous. The CDR3 loop spans 13 amino acids. V lost 8 bases and J lost 2, with 10 bases in between. The V gene's germline CDR1 is SGHTA and CDR2 FQGNSA. CDR3 loop: CASRSDPYNEQFF. The CDR3 DNA is TGTGCCAGCCGTTCAGATCCCTACAATGAGCAGTTCTTC.

The sample holds a few counts of this clonotype. This sequence joins TRBV11-2 and TRBJ2-5; D assignment may be TRBD1 or TRBD2 (5 bases each). CDR1 SGHAT and CDR2 FQNNGV come from the germline V gene. Trimming cost V 6 bases and J 0 bases, with 11 bases left between them. This CDR3 is 14 amino acids long. The CDR3 is CASRGRYYQETQYF. The CDR3 DNA follows: TGTGCCAGCAGGGGACGGTACTACCAAGAGACCCAGTACTTC.

The rearrangement joins TRBV9 to TRBJ2-5; D is ambiguous. CDR3 length: 13 residues. The ends were cut back, 3 bases at V and 0 bases at J, with 6 bases in the middle. Germline assignment: CDR1 SGDLS and CDR2 YYNGEE. The CDR3 spells CASSGAYQETQYF. DNA for the CDR3: TGTGCCAGCAGCGGGGCCTACCAAGAGACCCAGTACTTC.